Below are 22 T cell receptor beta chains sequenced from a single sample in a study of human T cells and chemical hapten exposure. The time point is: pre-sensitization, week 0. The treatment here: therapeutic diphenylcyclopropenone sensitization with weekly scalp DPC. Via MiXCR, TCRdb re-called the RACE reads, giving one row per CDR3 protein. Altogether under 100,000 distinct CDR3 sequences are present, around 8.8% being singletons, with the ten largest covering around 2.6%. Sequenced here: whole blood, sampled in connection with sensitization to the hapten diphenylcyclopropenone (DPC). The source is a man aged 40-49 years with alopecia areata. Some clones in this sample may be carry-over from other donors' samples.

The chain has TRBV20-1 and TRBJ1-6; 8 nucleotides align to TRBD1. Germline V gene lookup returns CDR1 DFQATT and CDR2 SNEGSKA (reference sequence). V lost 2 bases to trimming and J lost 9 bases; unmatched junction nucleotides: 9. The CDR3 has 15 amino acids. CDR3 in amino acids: CSARIPDRVSSPLHF. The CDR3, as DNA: TGCAGTGCTAGAATTCCGGACAGGGTCTCTTCACCCCTCCACTTT.

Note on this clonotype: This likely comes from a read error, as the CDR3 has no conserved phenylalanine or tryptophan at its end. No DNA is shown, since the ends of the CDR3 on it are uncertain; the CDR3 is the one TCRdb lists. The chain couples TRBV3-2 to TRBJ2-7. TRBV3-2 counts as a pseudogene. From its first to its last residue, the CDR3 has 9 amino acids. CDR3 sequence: CASSHRVDL.

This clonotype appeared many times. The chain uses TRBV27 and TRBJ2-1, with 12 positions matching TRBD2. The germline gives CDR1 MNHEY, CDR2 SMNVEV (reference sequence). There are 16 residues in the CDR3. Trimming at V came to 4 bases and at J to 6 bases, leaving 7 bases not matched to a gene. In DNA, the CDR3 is TGTGCCAGCAGTTCCGCTAGCGGGAGGGCCGTCAATGAGCAGTTCTTC. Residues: CASSSASGRAVNEQFF.

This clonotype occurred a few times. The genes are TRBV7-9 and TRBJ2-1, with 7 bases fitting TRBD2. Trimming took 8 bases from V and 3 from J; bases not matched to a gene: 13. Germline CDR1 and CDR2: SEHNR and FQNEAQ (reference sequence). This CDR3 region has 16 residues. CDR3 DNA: TGTGCCAGCGACCCGAGAGCGGGGTCCTTCTACAATGAGCAGTTCTTC. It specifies CASDPRAGSFYNEQFF.

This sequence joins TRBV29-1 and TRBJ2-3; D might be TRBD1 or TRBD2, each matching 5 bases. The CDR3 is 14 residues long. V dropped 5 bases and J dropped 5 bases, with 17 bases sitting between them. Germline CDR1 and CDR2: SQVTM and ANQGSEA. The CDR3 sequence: CSVTQGSGGDTQYF. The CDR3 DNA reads TGCAGCGTTACCCAGGGATCTGGAGGAGATACGCAGTATTTT.

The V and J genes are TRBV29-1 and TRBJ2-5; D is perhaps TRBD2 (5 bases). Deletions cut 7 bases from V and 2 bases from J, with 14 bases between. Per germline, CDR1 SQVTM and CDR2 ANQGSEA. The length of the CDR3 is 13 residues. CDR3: CSGSRAAQETQYF. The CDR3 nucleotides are TGCAGCGGAAGCCGAGCGGCGCAAGAGACCCAGTACTTC.

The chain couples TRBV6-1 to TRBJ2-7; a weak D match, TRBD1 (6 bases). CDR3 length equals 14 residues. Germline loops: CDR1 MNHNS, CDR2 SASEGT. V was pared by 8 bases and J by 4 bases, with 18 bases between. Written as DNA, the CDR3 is TGTGCCAGCGTGGCGAGGGACACTCGTTACGAGCAGTACGTC. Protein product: CASVARDTRYEQYV.

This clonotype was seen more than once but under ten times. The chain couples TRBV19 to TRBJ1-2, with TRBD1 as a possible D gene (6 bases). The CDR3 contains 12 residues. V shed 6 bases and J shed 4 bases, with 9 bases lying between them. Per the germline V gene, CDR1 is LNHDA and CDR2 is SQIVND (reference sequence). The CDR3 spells CASRSTGYGYTF. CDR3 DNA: TGTGCCAGTAGATCGACAGGCTATGGCTACACCTTC.

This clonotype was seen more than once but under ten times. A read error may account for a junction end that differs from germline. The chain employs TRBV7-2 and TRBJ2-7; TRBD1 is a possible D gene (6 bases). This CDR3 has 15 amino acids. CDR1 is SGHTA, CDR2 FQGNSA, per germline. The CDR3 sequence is CASSPSGVPSYEQHF. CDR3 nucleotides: TGTGCCAGCAGCCCATCAGGGGTGCCGAGCTACGAGCAGCACTTC.

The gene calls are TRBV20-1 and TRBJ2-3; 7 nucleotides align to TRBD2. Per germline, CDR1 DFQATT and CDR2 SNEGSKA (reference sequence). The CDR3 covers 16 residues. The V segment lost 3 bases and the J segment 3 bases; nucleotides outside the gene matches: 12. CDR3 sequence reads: CSASPLGGRGTDTQYF. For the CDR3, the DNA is TGCAGTGCTAGCCCCCTTGGCGGGAGAGGTACAGATACGCAGTATTTT.

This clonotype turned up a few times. CDR3 loop: CASSSDPVVQRGTGNTIYF. CDR3 DNA sequence: TGTGCCAGCAGCTCGGACCCCGTCGTCCAGCGGGGAACTGGAAACACCATATATTTT. V and J are TRBV5-5 and TRBJ1-3; D is ambiguous. The CDR3 runs 19 residues. The ends were cut back, 3 bases at V and 2 bases at J, with 24 bases in the middle. CDR1 is SGHKS, CDR2 YYEKEE, per germline (reference sequence).

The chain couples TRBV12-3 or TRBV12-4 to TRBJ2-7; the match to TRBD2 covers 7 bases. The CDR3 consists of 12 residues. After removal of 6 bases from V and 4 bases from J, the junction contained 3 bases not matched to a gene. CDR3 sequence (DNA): TGTGCCAGCAGGGGAGGGGAGTACGAGCAGTACTTC. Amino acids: CASRGGEYEQYF.

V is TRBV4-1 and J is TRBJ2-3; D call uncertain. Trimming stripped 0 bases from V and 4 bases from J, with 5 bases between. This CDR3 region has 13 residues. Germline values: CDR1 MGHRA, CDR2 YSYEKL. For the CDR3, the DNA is TGCGCCAGCAGCCAAGACAGGCCAGATACGCAGTATTTT. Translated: CASSQDRPDTQYF.

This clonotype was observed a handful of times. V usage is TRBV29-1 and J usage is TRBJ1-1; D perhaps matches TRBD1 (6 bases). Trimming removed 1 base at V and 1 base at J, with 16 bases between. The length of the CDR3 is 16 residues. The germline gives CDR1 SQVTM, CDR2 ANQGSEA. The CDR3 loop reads CSVEGKAGVRNTEAFF. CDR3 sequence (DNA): TGCAGCGTTGAAGGGAAGGCAGGGGTGAGGAACACTGAAGCTTTCTTT.

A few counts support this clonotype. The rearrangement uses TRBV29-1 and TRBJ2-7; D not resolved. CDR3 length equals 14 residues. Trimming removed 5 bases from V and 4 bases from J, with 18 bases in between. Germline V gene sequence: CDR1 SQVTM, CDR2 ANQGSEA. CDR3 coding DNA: TGCAGCGTTACGGGTGACCGAGGAACTTACGAGCAGTACGTC. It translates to CSVTGDRGTYEQYV.

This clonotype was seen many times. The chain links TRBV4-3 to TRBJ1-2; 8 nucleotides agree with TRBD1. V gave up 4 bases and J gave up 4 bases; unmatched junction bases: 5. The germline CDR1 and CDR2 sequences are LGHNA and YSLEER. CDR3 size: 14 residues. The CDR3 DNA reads TGCGCCAGCAGCCGAGAGACAGGGGCCTATGGCTACACCTTC. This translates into CASSRETGAYGYTF.

DNA for the CDR3: TGTGCCAGCAGCGGGCGACTAGCGGGGATACAAGAGACCCAGTACTTC. Protein: CASSGRLAGIQETQYF. The chain recombines TRBV7-8 with TRBJ2-5; 11 bases map to TRBD2. The CDR3 runs 16 residues. CDR1 and CDR2 (germline): SGHVS, FQNEAQ. V lost 5 bases to trimming and J lost 2 bases; unmatched junction nucleotides: 7.

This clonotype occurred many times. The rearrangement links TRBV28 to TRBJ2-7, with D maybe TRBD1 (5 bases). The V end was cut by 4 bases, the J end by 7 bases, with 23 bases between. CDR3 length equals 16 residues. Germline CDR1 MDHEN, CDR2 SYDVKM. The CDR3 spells CASSSLTASPPGEQYF. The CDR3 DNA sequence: TGTGCCAGCAGTTCACTGACAGCTTCCCCTCCCGGGGAGCAGTACTTC.

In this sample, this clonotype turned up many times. The CDR3 nucleotides read TGTGCCAGCAGCAAAGATAGCAATCAGCCCCAGCATTTT. Translating gives CASSKDSNQPQHF. The genes are TRBV21-1 and TRBJ1-5. TRBV21-1 represents a pseudogene. The CDR3 consists of 13 residues.

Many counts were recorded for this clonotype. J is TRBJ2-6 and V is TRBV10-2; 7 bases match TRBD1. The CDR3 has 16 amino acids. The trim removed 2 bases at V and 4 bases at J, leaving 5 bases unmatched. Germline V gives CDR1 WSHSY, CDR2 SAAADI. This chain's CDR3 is CASSEDRATGANVLTF. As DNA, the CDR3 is TGCGCCAGCAGTGAGGACAGGGCTACCGGGGCCAACGTCCTGACTTTC.

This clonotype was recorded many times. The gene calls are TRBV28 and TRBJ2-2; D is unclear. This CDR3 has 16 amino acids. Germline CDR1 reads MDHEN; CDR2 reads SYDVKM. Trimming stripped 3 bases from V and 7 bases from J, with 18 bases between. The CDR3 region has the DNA TGTGCCAGCAGTTTTTTTGGGTCCCTATGGGGCGGGGAGCTGTTTTTT. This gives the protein CASSFFGSLWGGELFF. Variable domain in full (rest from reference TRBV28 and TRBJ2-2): DVKVTQSSRYLVKRTGEKVFLECVQDMDHENMFWYRQDPGLGLRLIYFSYDVKMKEKGDIPEGYSVSREKKERFSLILESASTNQTSMYLCASSFFGSLWGGELFFGEGSRLTVL.

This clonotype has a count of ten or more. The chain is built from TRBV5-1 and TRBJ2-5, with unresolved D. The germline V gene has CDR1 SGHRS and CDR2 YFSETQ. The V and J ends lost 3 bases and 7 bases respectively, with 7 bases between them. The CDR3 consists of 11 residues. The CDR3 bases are TGCGCCAGCAGCTCGTCCGGGACCCAGTACTTC. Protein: CASSSSGTQYF.